This T cell receptor (beta chain) stems from a study of CD4 T cells in relation to SARS-CoV-2 and coronaviruses. Across the whole study: TCR beta CDR3s were sequenced after approximately ten-day antigen culture of PBMCs. Controls used an HIV-1 Nef peptide pool or no peptide.

Germline V lookup: CDR1 MNHEY, CDR2 SVGEGT. The CDR3 runs 13 residues. V gave up 6 bases and J gave up 4 bases, with 10 bases separating them. This clone has only one observation. Its matching antigen is unknown. Unexposed donor CD4+ T cells date from about 2011-2018, before the COVID-19 pandemic. CD4+ T cells were isolated from the cells after nine to eleven days of culture. Unexposed-donor CD4+ T cells were probed with SARS-CoV-2 S/N and four cold-coronavirus spikes, cells permitting. On days 3 and 7, cultures got half fresh IL-2 medium. Only in-frame clones appear in the TCRdb table, and some are missing; sequencing was by immunoSEQ multiplex PCR. The sample contains almost 20,000 clones, roughly four fifths of which appear only once.

The sample comprised CD4+ T cells from PBMCs, cultured in vitro. The chain joins TRBV6-2 or TRBV6-3 to TRBJ1-5, with unresolved D. This TCR derives from a human donor in good health. Here the CDR3 reads CASSGWLNQPQHF. CDR3 nucleotide sequence: TGTGCCAGCAGCGGTTGGTTAAATCAGCCCCAGCATTTT.